The rows below give T cell receptor beta chains drawn from one sample of a study of immune heterogeneity within non-small cell lung tumors. Via MiXCR, TCRdb re-called the multiplex PCR reads, giving one row per CDR3 protein. In the table there are some 11,000 distinct CDR3 sequences, approximately 21% of which are singletons. The sample consisted of lung tumor tissue. The source of these receptors is a man aged 55 to 70 with non-small cell lung cancer. Each CDR3 is given with its conserved first and last residue.

j_gene | v_gene | CDR3aa
TRBJ1-1 | TRBV20-1 | CSVGGLNTEAFF
TRBJ2-1 | TRBV4-2 | CASSQFLAGYNEQFF
TRBJ2-7 | TRBV20-1 | CSAIRDLTYEQYF
TRBJ2-5 | TRBV7-2 | CASSLVFGEENQYF
TRBJ2-2 | TRBV20-1 | CSGVADSNTGELFF
TRBJ1-6 | TRBV20-1 | CSARAPGAWSPLHF
TRBJ1-3 | TRBV6-2/TRBV6-3 | CASSYSSPRGNTIYF
TRBJ1-1 | TRBV15 | CATSKGGLGQGFRGAFF
TRBJ1-1 | TRBV2 | CASTAASFTEAFF
TRBJ2-1 | TRBV14 | CASSQGGGDMYNEQFF
TRBJ1-6 | TRBV12-3/TRBV12-4 | CASSLQGLTYSPLHF
TRBJ2-7 | TRBV25-1 | CAISEGVGQYF
TRBJ1-2 | TRBV28 | CASSLMWDRRGYTF
TRBJ2-1 | TRBV20-1 | CSARSGTSPNNEQFF
TRBJ2-6 | TRBV20-1 | CSARSSGYGANVLIF
TRBJ2-1 | TRBV3-1 | CASSQDSGPSSYNEQFF
TRBJ2-2 | TRBV5-5 | CASSTRGGTGELFF
TRBJ2-1 | TRBV5-1 | CASSSGTTNEQFF
TRBJ1-1 | TRBV27 | CASSWSGRGNTEAFF
TRBJ2-3 | TRBV12-3/TRBV12-4 | CASSSTLAGTDTQYF
TRBJ1-3 | TRBV9 | CASSGTQGVQTSGNTIYF
TRBJ1-1 | TRBV9 | CASSVANYHRAGNTEAFF
TRBJ2-5 | TRBV11-1 | CATSSRVRRAGETQYF
TRBJ1-2 | TRBV20-1 | CSARPPVGVGYGYTF
TRBJ2-5 | TRBV28 | CASSSGAGAETQYF
TRBJ2-2 | TRBV24-1 | CATSDHREATGELFF
TRBJ2-2 | TRBV5-1 | CASSPLARNTGELFF
TRBJ2-3 | TRBV6-5 | CASSYSMRETHYF
TRBJ2-5 | TRBV9 | CASSVGGGLETQYF
TRBJ2-2 | TRBV28 | CASTGGIAGRNTGELFF
TRBJ2-7 | TRBV30 | CAWSRTSGSYEQYF
TRBJ1-5 | TRBV18 | CASSGTDDQPQHF
TRBJ2-7 | TRBV4-2 | CASSQSLAGPSYEQYF
TRBJ1-4 | TRBV6-1 | CASSEWVDEKLFF
TRBJ2-5 | TRBV7-9 | CASSFRTGGETQYF
TRBJ1-2 | TRBV5-1 | CASSLAQGGYGYTF